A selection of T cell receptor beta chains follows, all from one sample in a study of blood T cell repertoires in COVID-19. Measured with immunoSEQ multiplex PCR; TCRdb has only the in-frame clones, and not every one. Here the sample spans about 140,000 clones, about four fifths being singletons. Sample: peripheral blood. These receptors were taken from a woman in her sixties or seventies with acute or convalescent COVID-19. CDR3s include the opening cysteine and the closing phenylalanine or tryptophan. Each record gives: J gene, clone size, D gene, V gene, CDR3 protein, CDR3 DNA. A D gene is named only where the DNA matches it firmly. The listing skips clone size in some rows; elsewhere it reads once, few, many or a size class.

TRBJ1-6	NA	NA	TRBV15	CATSPRSWSPLHF	TGTGCCACCAGCCCCCGGAGTTGGTCACCCCTCCACTTT
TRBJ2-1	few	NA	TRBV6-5	CASVTGPEGYNEQFF	TGTGCCAGTGTGACAGGCCCCGAGGGCTACAATGAGCAGTTCTTC
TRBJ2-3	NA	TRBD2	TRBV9	CASSPGLEIRTDTQYF	TGTGCCAGCAGCCCAGGACTAGAAATTCGCACAGATACGCAGTATTTT
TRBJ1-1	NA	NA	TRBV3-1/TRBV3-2	CASSPRRNTEAFF	TGTGCCAGCAGCCCCCGGAGGAACACTGAAGCTTTCTTT
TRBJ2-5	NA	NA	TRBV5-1	CASSLDLAETQYF	TGCGCCAGCAGCTTGGACCTCGCGGAGACCCAGTACTTC
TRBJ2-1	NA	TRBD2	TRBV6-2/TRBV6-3	CASSRAGLAGAGEQFF	TGTGCCAGCAGCAGAGCGGGACTAGCGGGAGCTGGTGAGCAGTTCTTC
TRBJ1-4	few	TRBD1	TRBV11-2	CASSLGPRTGREEKLFF	TGTGCCAGCAGCTTAGGCCCAAGGACAGGAAGGGAGGAAAAACTGTTTTTT
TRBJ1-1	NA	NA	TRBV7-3	CASSADGNTEAFF	TGTGCCAGCAGCGCAGATGGGAACACTGAAGCTTTCTTT
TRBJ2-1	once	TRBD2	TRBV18	CASSPTSGAEQFF	TGTGCCAGCTCCCCTACTAGCGGGGCTGAGCAGTTCTTC
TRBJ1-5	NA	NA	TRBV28	CASSSGGSGNQPQHF	TGTGCCAGCAGTTCGGGGGGTAGTGGCAATCAGCCCCAGCATTTT
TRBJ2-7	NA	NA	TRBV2	CASRQISYEQYF	TGTGCCAGCCGACAGATTTCCTACGAGCAGTACTTC
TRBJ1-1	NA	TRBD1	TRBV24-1	CATSARGQGRTEAFF	TGTGCCACCAGTGCTCGTGGACAGGGAAGGACTGAAGCTTTCTTT
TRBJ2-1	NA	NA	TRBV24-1	CATSAGYEQFF	TGTGCCACCAGTGCAGGCTATGAGCAGTTCTTC
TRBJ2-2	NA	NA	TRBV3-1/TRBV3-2	CASSQGGPNTGELFF	TGTGCCAGCAGCCAAGGAGGGCCGAACACCGGGGAGCTGTTTTTT
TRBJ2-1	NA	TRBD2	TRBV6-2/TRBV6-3	CASSPYRVLAGDEQFF	TGTGCCAGCAGCCCTTACAGGGTACTAGCGGGAGATGAGCAGTTCTTC